These 4 T cell receptor beta chains came from one sample sequenced in a study of blood T cell repertoires in COVID-19. Clones were sequenced by immunoSEQ multiplex PCR, and TCRdb holds only the in-frame ones, with some missing. The table lists fewer than 250,000 clones, 70% to 90% of them singletons, with more than 6% in the top ten. Sequenced input: peripheral blood. All receptors come from a woman aged 55-70 years with active or convalescent COVID-19.

In its sample, this clone was seen a few times. The chain couples TRBV6-4 to TRBJ2-1; perhaps TRBD2 as D (7 bases). The V gene lost 3 bases and the J gene lost 7 bases, with 13 bases spanning the gap. Germline V lookup: CDR1 MRHNA, CDR2 SNTAGT. The CDR3 spans 14 residues. DNA for the CDR3: TGTGCCAGCAGTGAAAGGGGGGGTGCGAATGAGCAGTTCTTC. Translating gives CASSERGGANEQFF.

This chain links TRBV28 with TRBJ2-7, with 9 nucleotides matching TRBD1. CDR3 length: 13 amino acids. The germline CDR1 and CDR2 sequences are MDHEN and SYDVKM. V shed 4 bases, J shed 4 bases, and the junction held 2 bases outside the gene matches. CDR3 bases: TGTGCCAGCAGTTCGGGACAGGGTTACGAGCAGTACTTC. Translated, it gives CASSSGQGYEQYF.

On this clone: Its ends do not fully match the called genes, so a read error is possible. The chain carries TRBV7-9 and TRBJ1-1; no reliable D call. CDR1 and CDR2 (germline): SEHNR, FQNEAQ (reference sequence). The CDR3 runs 10 residues. CDR3 coding DNA: TGTGCCAGCAGCACTCAAGAGGCAGTCTTT. This gives the protein CASSTQEAVF. The complete variable domain, with remaining parts taken from reference TRBV7-9 and TRBJ1-1, reads DTGVSQNPRHKITKRGQNVTFRCDPISEHNRLYWYRQTLGQGPEFLTYFQNEAQLEKSRLLSDRFSAERPKGSFSTLEIQRTEQGDSAMYLCASSTQEAVFGQGTRLTVV.

This clone was detected once. The chain couples TRBV29-1 to TRBJ1-4; possible D gene TRBD1, 5 bases. V shed 6 bases and J shed 4 bases, with 15 bases lying between them. CDR1 SQVTM and CDR2 ANQGSEA come from the germline V gene. The CDR3 has 14 amino acids. CDR3: CSVYRQNNNEKLFF. Here the CDR3 DNA reads TGCAGCGTCTATCGACAGAATAATAATGAAAAACTGTTTTTT.